This T cell receptor beta chain was sequenced during a study of glioma-infiltrating T cells. TCR alpha and beta CDR3 regions were amplified from RNA using iRepertoire nested multiplex PCR. One entry per CDR3 protein results from TCRdb running MiXCR on the multiplex PCR reads. In the table there are more than 350,000 distinct CDR3 sequences, around 45% of which are singletons. The germline V gene has CDR1 MNHEY and CDR2 SVGAGI. V trimming: 0 bases; J trimming: 3 bases; junction bases outside the gene matches: 4. CDR3 length: 15 amino acids. There are many counts of this clonotype. This TCR came from a human donor with low-grade glioma or glioblastoma, undergoing nonglioma brain surgery, or in good health (not recorded which). The chain recombines TRBV6-5 with TRBJ2-7; the match to TRBD2 covers 8 bases. Sequenced input: glioma tissue, nonneoplastic brain tissue, or PBMCs (not recorded which). This CDR3 is CASSYSGTRNYEQYF. CDR3 nucleotide sequence: TGTGCCAGCAGTTACTCGGGGACTAGGAACTACGAGCAGTACTTC.